This TCR beta chain was captured in a study of neoadjuvant nivolumab and ipilimumab in lung cancer. The study's findings and limits: Pretherapy blood TCR richness correlated positively with resected tumor richness. A small number of samples were TCR sequenced. From pretherapy to surgery, tumor richness and clonality rose with dual therapy.

Generated by immunoSEQ multiplex PCR, the TCRdb table keeps only in-frame clones and is missing some. This table holds over 25,000 clones, 65% to 85% found once. Concerning this clone itself: Its antigen remains unidentified.

V shed 1 base and J 2 bases; nucleotides not matched to a gene: 3. The CDR3 consists of 15 residues. In germline, CDR1 is MNHEY, CDR2 SMNVEV (reference sequence). The sample in question was peripheral blood, obtained before neoadjuvant nivolumab, alone or with ipilimumab. The receptor was isolated from an adult with non-small cell lung cancer. The chain recombines TRBV27 with TRBJ2-7; TRBD2 matches 9 bases. CDR3 DNA: TGTGCCAGCAGTTTATTCGGCGGGGGGGCCTACGAGCAGTACTTC. This translates into CASSLFGGGAYEQYF.